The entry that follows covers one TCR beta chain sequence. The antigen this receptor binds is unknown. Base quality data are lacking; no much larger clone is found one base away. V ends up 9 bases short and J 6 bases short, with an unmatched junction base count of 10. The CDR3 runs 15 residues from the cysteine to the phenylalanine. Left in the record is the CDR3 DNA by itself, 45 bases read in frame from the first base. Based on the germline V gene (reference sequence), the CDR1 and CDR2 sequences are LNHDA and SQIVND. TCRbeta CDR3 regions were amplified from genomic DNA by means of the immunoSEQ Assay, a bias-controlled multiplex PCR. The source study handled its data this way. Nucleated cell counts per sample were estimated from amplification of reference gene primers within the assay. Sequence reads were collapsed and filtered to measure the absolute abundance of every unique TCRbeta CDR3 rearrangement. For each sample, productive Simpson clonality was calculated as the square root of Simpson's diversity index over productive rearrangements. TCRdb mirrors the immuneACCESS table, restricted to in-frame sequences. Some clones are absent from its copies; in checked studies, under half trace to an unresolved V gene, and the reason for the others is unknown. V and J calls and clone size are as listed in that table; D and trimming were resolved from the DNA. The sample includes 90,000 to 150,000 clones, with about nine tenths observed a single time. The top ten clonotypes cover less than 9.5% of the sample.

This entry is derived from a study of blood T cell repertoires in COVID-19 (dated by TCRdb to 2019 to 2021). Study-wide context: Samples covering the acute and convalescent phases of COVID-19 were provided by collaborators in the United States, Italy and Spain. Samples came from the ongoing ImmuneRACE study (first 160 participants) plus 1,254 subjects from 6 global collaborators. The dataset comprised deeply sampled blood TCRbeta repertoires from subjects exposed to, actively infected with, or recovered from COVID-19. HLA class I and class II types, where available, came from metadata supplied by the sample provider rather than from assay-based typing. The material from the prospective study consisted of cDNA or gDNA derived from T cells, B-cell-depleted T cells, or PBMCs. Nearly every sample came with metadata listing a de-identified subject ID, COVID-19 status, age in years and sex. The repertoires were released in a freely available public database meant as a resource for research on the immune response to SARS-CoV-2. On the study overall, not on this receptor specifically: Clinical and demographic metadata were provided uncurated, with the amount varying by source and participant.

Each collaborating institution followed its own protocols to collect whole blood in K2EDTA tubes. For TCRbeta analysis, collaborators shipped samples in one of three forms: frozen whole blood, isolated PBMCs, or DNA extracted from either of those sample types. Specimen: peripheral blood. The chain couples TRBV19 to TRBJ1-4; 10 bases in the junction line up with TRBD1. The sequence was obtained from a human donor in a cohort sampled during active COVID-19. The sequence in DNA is TGTGCCAGCCTTGCCTATGGGACAGGGGATGAAAAACTGTTTTTT. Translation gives CASLAYGTGDEKLFF.